This TCR beta chain was obtained from a study of vaccination and CD4 T cells after COVID-19. Turning to the study itself: Overlapping spike pools from SARS-CoV-2 and HCoV-NL63, HCoV-OC43 and HCoV-229E served as culture stimuli. Regarding the study as a whole: SARS-CoV-2-reactive clonotypes showed a nonsignificant median rise from about 20 to 38. Spike mono-reactivity was shown by 304 of 307 vaccine-specific clones in convalescent patients.

V trimming: 4 bases; J trimming: 13 bases; junction bases outside the gene matches: 5. The CDR3 spans 11 residues. Germline values: CDR1 SQVTM, CDR2 ANQGSEA. For this clonotype: The target antigen is unknown.

Sample treatment: roughly 10-day PBMC culture with coronavirus spike peptide pools or control peptides (ViraFEST assay). Peptide pools at around 9.6 ug/ml, together with roughly 9.1 IU/ml IL-2, were added to cultures of under 2.5 million PBMCs per well. Cultured CD4+ T cells had their DNA profiled by the Oncomine TCR Beta short-read assay. TCRdb re-called the PCR reads through MiXCR, storing one row per CDR3 protein. The sample carries over 10,000 distinct CDR3 sequences, approximately 60% recorded once. The receptor's source is a human donor who had recovered from COVID-19. Material: CD4+ T cells from blood, cultured in vitro. V usage is TRBV29-1 and J usage is TRBJ1-2, with 11 bases lining up with TRBD1. The DNA of the CDR3 is TGCAGCGTTGGGGGACAGGGGGTTGTCACCTTC. Translated: CSVGGQGVVTF.